Shown below are 27 T cell receptor beta chains from a single sample sequenced in a study of blood T cells in healthy people across ages. The second PCR ran 7 to 11 cycles with a sample-barcoded 5' primer and J-beta primers. A single record per CDR3 protein comes from TCRdb applying MiXCR to the 5' RACE reads. In the table there are around 800,000 distinct CDR3 sequences, 20% to 30% of which are singletons. This same sample was also taken into another study, of T cells of mothers and their children.

What was sequenced was blood. All receptors derive from a boy aged 5-17 years in good health.

The chain is built from TRBV19 and TRBJ1-1; D perhaps matches TRBD1 (5 bases). Germline V gene sequence: CDR1 LNHDA, CDR2 SQIVND (reference sequence). The CDR3 is 17 residues long. Trimming removed 5 bases at V and 2 bases at J, with 21 bases between. CDR3 sequence: CASSVISRDTGNTEAFF. DNA for the CDR3: TGTGCCAGTAGTGTAATAAGTCGAGACACAGGCAACACTGAAGCTTTCTTT.

At least ten counts were recorded for this clonotype. The chain uses TRBV7-2 and TRBJ2-6, with a tentative D call TRBD2 (6 bases). Trimming stripped 6 bases from V and 0 bases from J, with 6 bases between. Germline CDR1 is SGHTA and CDR2 is FQGNSA. The CDR3 loop spans 14 amino acids. The CDR3 region is CASRGGSGANVLTF. In DNA form, the CDR3 reads TGTGCCAGCAGGGGGGGCTCTGGGGCCAACGTCCTGACTTTC.

The V call is TRBV4-1, the J call TRBJ1-2, with D possibly being TRBD1 (6 bases). The CDR3 is 12 residues long. The V end was cut by 4 bases, the J end by 7 bases, with 10 bases between. From germline, CDR1 is MGHRA and CDR2 YSYEKL. The DNA of the CDR3 is TGCGCCAGCAGCCTGAAGACAGGTGGCTACACCTTC. Encoded protein: CASSLKTGGYTF.

This clonotype occurred a few times. The rearrangement joins TRBV7-9 to TRBJ2-7; D remains unclear. CDR1 is SEHNR and CDR2 is FQNEAQ in the germline V gene (reference sequence). Trimming took off 1 base at V and 3 bases at J, with 7 bases between the two ends. CDR3 length equals 13 residues. The chain's CDR3 is CASSLGKNYEQYF. CDR3 in DNA: TGTGCCAGCAGCTTAGGGAAGAACTACGAGCAGTACTTC.

This clonotype was detected many times. The DNA for the CDR3 is TGCAGTGCTCTCCCGGGACGGTCCCAAGAGACCCAGTACTTC. Translated: CSALPGRSQETQYF. The J gene is TRBJ2-5, the V gene TRBV20-1; D assignment may be TRBD1 or TRBD2 (5 bases each). V lost 5 bases to trimming and J lost 1 base, with 14 bases between them. This CDR3 spans 14 amino acids. Germline CDR1 reads DFQATT; CDR2 reads SNEGSKA (reference sequence).

The V and J genes are TRBV6-6 and TRBJ1-1; D ambiguous. Germline CDR1 is MNHNY and CDR2 is SVGAGI (reference sequence). Deletions cut 0 bases from V and 1 base from J, with 9 bases between. The CDR3 is 15 amino acids. CDR3 loop: CASSYSGFPNTEAFF. The DNA for the CDR3 is TGTGCCAGCAGTTACTCGGGGTTTCCGAACACTGAAGCTTTCTTT.

The rearrangement joins TRBV5-6 to TRBJ2-1; weak D call: TRBD2 (6 bases). In germline, CDR1 is SGHDT, CDR2 YYEEEE. CDR3 length: 15 residues. Trimming pared 5 bases from V and 4 bases from J, leaving 16 bases between. This chain's CDR3 is CASRYKRAFYNEQFF. CDR3 nucleotide sequence: TGTGCCAGCAGATACAAGCGGGCCTTTTACAATGAGCAGTTCTTC.

This clonotype was seen only a few times. V usage is TRBV7-9 and J usage is TRBJ2-1; 7 bases are a match to TRBD2. Losses at the gene ends were 8 bases for V and 0 bases for J; bases not matched to a gene: 7. This CDR3 has 15 residues. Germline CDR1 is SEHNR and CDR2 is FQNEAQ (reference sequence). The CDR3 DNA sequence: TGTGCCAGCGTCATTGGGAGGGTCTCCTACAATGAGCAGTTCTTC. This gives the protein CASVIGRVSYNEQFF.

The V and J genes are TRBV4-3 and TRBJ1-1, with 10 bases identical to TRBD1. This CDR3 has 16 amino acids. Germline CDR1 reads LGHNA; CDR2 reads YSLEER. J gave up 7 bases and V 0 bases, and 8 bases lay outside the gene matches. The CDR3 loop reads CASSQDPGQGTNEAFF. The DNA of the CDR3 is TGCGCCAGCAGCCAAGATCCGGGACAGGGGACCAATGAAGCTTTCTTT.

The V call is TRBV11-1, the J call TRBJ1-1; 9 bases match TRBD1. The CDR3 loop spans 17 amino acids. Germline CDR1 and CDR2: SGHAT and FQDESV (reference sequence). V was clipped by 0 bases and J by 2 bases; unmatched bases: 7. The CDR3 sequence is CASSLAGQGWTNTEAFF. Here the CDR3 DNA reads TGTGCCAGCAGCTTAGCGGGACAGGGCTGGACTAACACTGAAGCTTTCTTT. Complete variable domain (other parts from reference TRBV11-1 and TRBJ1-1): EAEVAQSPRYKITEKSQAVAFWCDPISGHATLYWYRQILGQGPELLVQFQDESVVDDSQLPKDRFSAERLKGVDSTLKIQPAELGDSAMYLCASSLAGQGWTNTEAFFGQGTRLTVV.

DNA for the CDR3: TGTGCCAGCAGCCCGTCCGGGAGTGATGATACGCAGTATTTT. Translating gives CASSPSGSDDTQYF. This rearrangement joins TRBV12-3 or TRBV12-4 to TRBJ2-3; tentative D call: TRBD2 (6 bases). V lost 6 bases to trimming and J lost 6 bases, with 16 bases between them. CDR3 size: 14 residues.

This rearrangement joins TRBV19 to TRBJ2-6; D is undetermined. The germline V gene encodes CDR1 LNHDA and CDR2 SQIVND (reference sequence). The CDR3 runs to 17 residues. V lost 3 bases and J lost 0, with 12 bases in between. The CDR3 region has the DNA TGTGCCAGTAGTATCCAAGGTGAAATCTCTGGGGCCAACGTCCTGACTTTC. The encoded protein is CASSIQGEISGANVLTF.

This clonotype was found a few times. In DNA, the CDR3 is TGCAGTGCTACAGGGGACTCCGCGTTAGGGGAGCTGTTTTTT. Its protein product is CSATGDSALGELFF. V gene TRBV20-1 combines with J gene TRBJ2-2; tentatively, D is TRBD1 or TRBD2 (6 bases each). The CDR3 runs to 14 residues. Trimming left V 4 bases short and J 8 bases short, with 17 bases between. Germline CDR1 is DFQATT and CDR2 is SNEGSKA (reference sequence).

J is TRBJ2-7 and V is TRBV28, with 7 bases aligning to TRBD2. Germline CDR1 and CDR2: MDHEN and SYDVKM. The CDR3 extends over 15 amino acids. V trimming: 6 bases; J trimming: 3 bases; junction bases outside the gene matches: 11. The CDR3 is CASSPTATGGYEQYF. The CDR3 nucleotides read TGTGCCAGCAGCCCGACAGCGACGGGGGGCTACGAGCAGTACTTC.

The chain combines TRBV7-2 with TRBJ2-7, with 11 bases fitting TRBD2. J lost 9 bases, V lost 5 bases, and 18 bases had no gene match. This CDR3 region has 17 residues. CDR1 is SGHTA, CDR2 FQGNSA, per germline. The CDR3 DNA is TGTGCCAGCAGCCCTGCTCTTAGCGGGGGGGCCGGTAGAGCGCAGTACTTC. This gives the protein CASSPALSGGAGRAQYF.

The chain recombines TRBV7-9 with TRBJ2-3, with D perhaps TRBD2 (5 bases). The CDR3 runs 15 residues. V was cut by 4 bases and J by 0 bases, with 11 bases left in between. Germline V gives CDR1 SEHNR, CDR2 FQNEAQ (reference sequence). This CDR3 is CASSSLGGSTDTQYF. As DNA, the CDR3 is TGTGCCAGCAGCTCCTTGGGCGGGAGCACAGATACGCAGTATTTT.

V usage is TRBV5-1 and J usage is TRBJ2-2; the D is unclear. The CDR3 spans 14 residues. Germline CDR1 SGHRS, CDR2 YFSETQ. Trimming stripped 5 bases from V and 3 bases from J, with 11 bases between. CDR3 in amino acids: CASRRALDTGELFF. The CDR3 DNA reads TGCGCCAGCAGGCGAGCGTTAGACACCGGGGAGCTGTTTTTT.

This clonotype was counted once. The CDR3 loop is CASSLLNIYEQYF. CDR3 in DNA: TGTGCCAGCAGTCTACTAAACATCTACGAGCAGTACTTC. The chain links TRBV12-3 or TRBV12-4 to TRBJ2-7; D unclear. The ends were cut back, 5 bases at V and 3 bases at J, with 11 bases in the middle. This CDR3 has 13 residues.

This clonotype was picked up a small number of times. One end of the junction is discordant with germline, which a read error may explain. The rearrangement links TRBV12-3 or TRBV12-4 to TRBJ1-1, with TRBD1 matching 7 bases. The CDR3 loop spans 13 amino acids. CDR3 in DNA: TGTGCCAGCAGGTTAGACAGGGCTGGTGAAGCTTTCTTT. As protein: CASRLDRAGEAFF.

Many counts were recorded for this clonotype. The gene calls are TRBV14 and TRBJ2-5; no definite D call. CDR3 length equals 13 residues. CDR1 and CDR2 (germline): SGHDN, FVKESK. V was pared by 4 bases and J by 5 bases, with 11 bases between. CDR3 sequence (DNA): TGTGCCAGCAGCCCACGGACCCGGGAGACCCAGTACTTC. Translating it yields CASSPRTRETQYF.

J is TRBJ2-3 and V is TRBV6-5; tentatively, D is TRBD1 or TRBD2 (6 bases each). The germline V and J ends were trimmed by 2 bases and 6 bases, with 21 bases remaining between them. The CDR3 runs 17 residues. Germline V gene sequence: CDR1 MNHEY, CDR2 SVGAGI. The CDR3 DNA is TGTGCCAGCAGTTACGCCCCGGACGGAGGGGGGTGGGATACGCAGTATTTT. Protein: CASSYAPDGGGWDTQYF.

The chain has TRBV20-1 and TRBJ1-2; D uncertain. In germline, CDR1 is DFQATT, CDR2 SNEGSKA (reference sequence). This CDR3 region has 12 residues. Trimming removed 6 bases from V and 1 base from J, with 9 bases in between. DNA of the CDR3: TGCAGTGCCAGACGGCTTAACTATGGCTACACCTTC. It specifies CSARRLNYGYTF.

This clonotype was counted a few times. The V call is TRBV12-3 or TRBV12-4, the J call TRBJ1-6; D unclear. The V and J ends lost 8 bases and 7 bases respectively, with 15 bases between them. This CDR3 is built from 14 residues. The CDR3 loop is CASGPGLGNSPLHF. The CDR3 DNA reads TGTGCCAGCGGACCGGGATTAGGAAATTCACCCCTCCACTTT.

This chain joins TRBV20-1 and TRBJ1-6; 7 bases align to TRBD1. The CDR3 covers 14 residues. Unmatched junction bases numbered 8, after V lost 4 bases and J lost 8 bases. Germline V gene sequence: CDR1 DFQATT, CDR2 SNEGSKA (reference sequence). The CDR3 sequence: CSAMRGQGDSPLHF. The DNA of the CDR3 is TGCAGTGCTATGCGGGGGCAGGGGGATTCACCCCTCCACTTT.

J is TRBJ2-1 and V is TRBV5-4; weak D call: TRBD2 (5 bases). Germline V CDR1 and CDR2: SGHNT, YYREEE (reference sequence). The V and J ends lost 4 bases and 7 bases respectively, with 18 bases between them. The CDR3 runs to 15 residues. The CDR3 loop is CASSPVFLADNEQFF. Written as DNA, the CDR3 is TGTGCCAGCAGCCCCGTTTTCCTAGCTGATAATGAGCAGTTCTTC. The complete variable domain, with remaining parts taken from reference TRBV5-4 and TRBJ2-1, reads ETGVTQSPTHLIKTRGQQVTLRCSSQSGHNTVSWYQQALGQGPQFIFQYYREEENGRGNFPPRFSGLQFPNYSSELNVNALELDDSALYLCASSPVFLADNEQFFGPGTRLTVL.

The V and J genes are TRBV5-1 and TRBJ1-2; 7 nucleotides match TRBD1. The germline V gene has CDR1 SGHRS and CDR2 YFSETQ. V shed 4 bases, J shed 6 bases, and the junction held 6 bases outside the gene matches. This CDR3 has 13 amino acids. Here the CDR3 reads CASSGGQSDGYTF. CDR3 in DNA: TGCGCCAGCAGCGGGGGACAGTCAGATGGCTACACCTTC.

This chain links TRBV12-3 or TRBV12-4 with TRBJ1-4; TRBD1 aligns across 9 bases. V shed 6 bases and J 4 bases; nucleotides not matched to a gene: 3. The CDR3 spans 14 residues. CDR3 DNA: TGTGCCAGCAGGGACAGGGGAAATAATGAAAAACTGTTTTTT. Amino acids: CASRDRGNNEKLFF.